The sequence of this T cell receptor beta chain was determined in a study of blood T cell repertoires in COVID-19. The V and J ends lost 5 bases and 1 base respectively, with 20 bases between them. The CDR3 length is 17 residues. CDR1 is LGHDT, CDR2 YNNKEL, per germline (reference sequence). Sequencing was performed with immunoSEQ multiplex PCR; in TCRdb, only in-frame clones are kept and a portion is missing. In the table there are about 140,000 clones, approximately 83% of which are singletons. This receptor was taken from a human donor in a cohort sampled during active COVID-19. The chain is built from TRBV3-1 (or the pseudogene TRBV3-2) and TRBJ1-1; the D gene is possibly TRBD1 (6 bases). Sequenced sample: peripheral blood. The CDR3 DNA reads TGTGCCAGCAGCAGAATGGGGGCAGGGCTGAAGAACACTGAAGCTTTCTTT. Translation gives CASSRMGAGLKNTEAFF.